This T cell receptor (beta chain) derives from a study of blood T cell repertoires in COVID-19. Data came from immunoSEQ multiplex PCR; TCRdb stores just in-frame clones and leaves some out. The table has approximately 220,000 clones, 85% to 90% seen once. Trimming stripped 4 bases from V and 3 bases from J, with 9 bases between. CDR3 length: 13 residues. CDR1 is SGHTA, CDR2 FQGNSA, per germline. This rearrangement joins TRBV7-2 to TRBJ1-1, with no clear D. The specimen sequenced was PBMCs or T cells enriched from blood (not recorded which). The source is a man aged 30 to 39 who had recovered from COVID-19. DNA of the CDR3: TGTGCCAGCAGCTATATAACACACACTGAAGCTTTCTTT. It encodes CASSYITHTEAFF. The full variable domain, its missing parts supplied by reference TRBV7-2 and TRBJ1-1, is GAGVSQSPSNKVTEKGKDVELRCDPISGHTALYWYRQSLGQGLEFLIYFQGNSAPDKSGLPSDRFSAERTGGSVSTLTIQRTQQEDSAVYLCASSYITHTEAFFGQGTRLTVV.